This TCR beta chain derives from a study of T cells after yellow fever vaccination. On this clonotype itself: What it recognizes is unknown.

Broader study findings: The appearance of a small share of clonotypes in both CD4 and CD8 compartments was observed.

Trimming at V came to 6 bases and at J to 2 bases, leaving 8 bases not matched to a gene. Germline assignment: CDR1 MNHEY and CDR2 SVGAGI. The CDR3 spans 16 residues. Each CDR3 protein is one row after TCRdb ran MiXCR on the 5' RACE reads. The table records hundreds of thousands of distinct CDR3 sequences, 12% of them present only once. Source: PBMCs, taken on the day of the yellow fever booster vaccination. The chain combines TRBV6-5 with TRBJ2-7; TRBD2 matches 12 bases. The receptor's source is a man under 40 who received the YFV17D yellow fever vaccine. The CDR3 here is CASRPAGLAGTYEQYF. DNA for the CDR3: TGTGCCAGCAGGCCCGCGGGACTAGCGGGCACCTACGAGCAGTACTTC.